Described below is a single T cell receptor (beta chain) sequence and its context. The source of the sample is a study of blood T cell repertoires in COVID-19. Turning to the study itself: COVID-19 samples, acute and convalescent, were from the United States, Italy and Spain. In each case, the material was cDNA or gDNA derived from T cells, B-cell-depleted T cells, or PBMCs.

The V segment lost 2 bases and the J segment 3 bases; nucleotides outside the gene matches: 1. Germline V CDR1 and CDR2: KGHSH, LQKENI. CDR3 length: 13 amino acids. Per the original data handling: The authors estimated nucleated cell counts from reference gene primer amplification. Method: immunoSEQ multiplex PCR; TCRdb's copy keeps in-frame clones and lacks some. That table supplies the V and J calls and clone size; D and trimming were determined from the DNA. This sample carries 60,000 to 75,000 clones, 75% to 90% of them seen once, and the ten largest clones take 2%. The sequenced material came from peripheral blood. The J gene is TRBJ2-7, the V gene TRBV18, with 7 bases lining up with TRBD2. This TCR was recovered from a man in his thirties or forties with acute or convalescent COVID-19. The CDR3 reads CASSPGRVYEQYF. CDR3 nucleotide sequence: TGTGCCAGCTCACCAGGGAGGGTCTACGAGCAGTACTTC. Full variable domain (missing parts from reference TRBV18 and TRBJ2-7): NAGVMQNPRHLVRRRGQEARLRCSPMKGHSHVYWYRQLPEEGLKFMVYLQKENIIDESGMPKERFSAEFPKEGPSILRIQQVVRGDSAAYFCASSPGRVYEQYFGPGTRLTVT.